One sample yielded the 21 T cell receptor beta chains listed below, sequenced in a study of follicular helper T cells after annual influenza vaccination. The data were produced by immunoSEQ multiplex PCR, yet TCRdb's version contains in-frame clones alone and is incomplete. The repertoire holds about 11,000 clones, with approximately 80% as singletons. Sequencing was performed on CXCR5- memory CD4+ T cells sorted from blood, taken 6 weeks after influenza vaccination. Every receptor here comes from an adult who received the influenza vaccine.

CDR3 amino acids: CASIPRRDTHSPLHF. CDR3 sequence (DNA): TGTGCCAGTATTCCAAGGCGGGACACCCATTCACCCCTCCACTTT. This chain connects TRBV19 to TRBJ1-6; D may be TRBD1 (6 bases). Germline V lookup: CDR1 LNHDA, CDR2 SQIVND (reference sequence). With 7 bases removed from V and 8 bases from J, the gap between germline ends came to 18 bases. This CDR3 region has 15 residues.

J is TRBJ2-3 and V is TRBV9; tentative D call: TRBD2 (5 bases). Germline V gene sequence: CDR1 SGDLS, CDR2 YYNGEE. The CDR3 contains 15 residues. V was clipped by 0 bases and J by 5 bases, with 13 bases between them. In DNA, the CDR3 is TGTGCCAGCAGCGTAGGCTTGCGGGTTATAGATACGCAGTATTTT. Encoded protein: CASSVGLRVIDTQYF.

Written as DNA, the CDR3 is TGTGCCAGCAGCCGGGACAGCTACACTGAAGCTTTCTTT. The encoded protein is CASSRDSYTEAFF. The chain uses TRBV5-4 and TRBJ1-1, with 7 bases aligning to TRBD1. The CDR3 is made up of 13 amino acids. V dropped 4 bases and J dropped 3; count of bases not matched to a gene: 3. CDR1 is SGHNT, CDR2 YYREEE, per germline (reference sequence).

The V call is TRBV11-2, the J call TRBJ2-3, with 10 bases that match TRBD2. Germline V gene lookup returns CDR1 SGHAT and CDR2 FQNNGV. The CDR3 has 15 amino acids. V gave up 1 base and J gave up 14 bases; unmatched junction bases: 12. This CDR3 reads CASSLASSGGPRLYF. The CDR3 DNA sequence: TGTGCCAGCAGCTTAGCTTCTAGCGGGGGCCCCAGGTTGTATTTT.

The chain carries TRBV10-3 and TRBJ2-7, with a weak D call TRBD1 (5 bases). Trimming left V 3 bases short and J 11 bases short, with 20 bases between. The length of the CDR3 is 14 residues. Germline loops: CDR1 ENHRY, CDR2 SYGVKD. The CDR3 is CAISENLNVRAKYF. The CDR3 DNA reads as TGTGCCATCAGTGAAAACTTAAACGTCAGGGCTAAGTACTTC.

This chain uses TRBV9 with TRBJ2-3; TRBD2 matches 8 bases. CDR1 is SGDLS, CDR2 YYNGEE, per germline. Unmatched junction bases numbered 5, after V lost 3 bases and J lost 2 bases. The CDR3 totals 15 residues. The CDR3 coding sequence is TGTGCCAGCAGCGCGGCGGGGGGTACCACAGATACGCAGTATTTT. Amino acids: CASSAAGGTTDTQYF.

In DNA, the CDR3 is TGTGCCAGCAGCGTAGCTGGCGGGGAGAACACCGGGGAGCTGTTTTTT. Translated, it gives CASSVAGGENTGELFF. The gene calls are TRBV9 and TRBJ2-2, with D possibly TRBD2 on 6 matching bases. The CDR3 is 16 amino acids. Deletions cut 0 bases from V and 1 base from J, with 10 bases between. From germline, CDR1 is SGDLS and CDR2 YYNGEE.

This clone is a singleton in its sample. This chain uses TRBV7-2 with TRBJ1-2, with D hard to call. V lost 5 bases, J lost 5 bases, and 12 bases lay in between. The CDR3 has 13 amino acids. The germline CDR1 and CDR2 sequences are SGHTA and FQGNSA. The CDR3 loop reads CASSPMPGYGYTF. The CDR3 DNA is TGTGCCAGCAGCCCCATGCCTGGGTATGGCTACACCTTC.

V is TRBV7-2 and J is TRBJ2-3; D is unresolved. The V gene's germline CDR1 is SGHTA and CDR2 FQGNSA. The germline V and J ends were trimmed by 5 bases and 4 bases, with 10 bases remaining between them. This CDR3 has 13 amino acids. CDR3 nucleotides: TGTGCCAGCAGCGCACGTTTGGCAGATACGCAGTATTTT. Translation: CASSARLADTQYF.

The DNA for the CDR3 is TGTGCCAGCAGCGCACTAGTCGCCTTTTACAATGAGCAGTTCTTC. Encoded protein: CASSALVAFYNEQFF. The chain links TRBV7-2 to TRBJ2-1; D might be TRBD2 (5 bases). Germline loops: CDR1 SGHTA, CDR2 FQGNSA. V shed 5 bases and J shed 4 bases, with 15 bases lying between them. The CDR3 loop spans 15 amino acids.

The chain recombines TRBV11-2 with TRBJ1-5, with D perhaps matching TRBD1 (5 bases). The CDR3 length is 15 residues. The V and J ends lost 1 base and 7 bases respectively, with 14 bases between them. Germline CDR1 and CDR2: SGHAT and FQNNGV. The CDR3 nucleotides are TGTGCCAGCAGCTTAGCCGGGGGACGGGGGCAGCCCCAGCATTTT. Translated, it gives CASSLAGGRGQPQHF.

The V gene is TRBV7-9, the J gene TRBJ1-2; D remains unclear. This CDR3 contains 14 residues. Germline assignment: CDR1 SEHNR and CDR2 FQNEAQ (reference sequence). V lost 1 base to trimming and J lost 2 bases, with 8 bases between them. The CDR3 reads CASSLVEGNYGYTF. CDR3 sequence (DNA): TGTGCCAGCAGCTTAGTAGAGGGCAACTATGGCTACACCTTC.

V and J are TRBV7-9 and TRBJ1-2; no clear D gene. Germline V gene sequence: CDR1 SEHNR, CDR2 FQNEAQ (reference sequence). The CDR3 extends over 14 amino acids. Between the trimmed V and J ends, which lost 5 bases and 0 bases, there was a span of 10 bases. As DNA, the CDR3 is TGTGCCAGCAGCCTTTACGGGGCTAACTATGGCTACACCTTC. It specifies CASSLYGANYGYTF.

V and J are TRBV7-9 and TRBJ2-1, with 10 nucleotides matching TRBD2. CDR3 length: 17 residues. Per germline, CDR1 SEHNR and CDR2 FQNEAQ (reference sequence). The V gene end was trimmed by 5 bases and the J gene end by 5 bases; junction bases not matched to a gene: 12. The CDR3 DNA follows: TGTGCCAGCAGCCCCCCATTTAGCGGGGGGATAAACAATGAGCAGTTCTTC. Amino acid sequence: CASSPPFSGGINNEQFF.

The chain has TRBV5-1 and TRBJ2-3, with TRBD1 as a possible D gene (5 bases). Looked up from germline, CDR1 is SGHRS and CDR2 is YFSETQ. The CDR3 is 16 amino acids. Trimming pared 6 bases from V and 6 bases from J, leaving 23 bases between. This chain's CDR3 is CASNPGQGLNLDTQYF. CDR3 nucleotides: TGCGCCAGCAACCCTGGCCAGGGTCTTAATTTGGATACGCAGTATTTT.

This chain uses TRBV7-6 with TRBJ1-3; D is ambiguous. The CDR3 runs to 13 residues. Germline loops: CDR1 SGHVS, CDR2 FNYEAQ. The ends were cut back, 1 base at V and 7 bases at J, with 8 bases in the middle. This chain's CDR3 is CASSLGGGNTIYF. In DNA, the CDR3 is TGTGCCAGCAGCTTAGGGGGTGGCAACACCATATATTTT.

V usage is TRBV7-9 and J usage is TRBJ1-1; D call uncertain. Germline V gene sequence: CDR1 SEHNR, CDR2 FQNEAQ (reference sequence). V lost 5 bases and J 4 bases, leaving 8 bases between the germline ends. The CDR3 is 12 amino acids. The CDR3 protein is CASSESPTEAFF. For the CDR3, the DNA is TGTGCCAGCAGCGAGTCCCCCACTGAAGCTTTCTTT.

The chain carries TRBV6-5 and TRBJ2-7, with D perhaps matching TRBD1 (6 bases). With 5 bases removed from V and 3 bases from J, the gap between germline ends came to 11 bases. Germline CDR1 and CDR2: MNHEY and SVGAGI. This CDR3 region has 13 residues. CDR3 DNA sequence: TGTGCCAGCAGTCCTGGACAGTTCTACGAGCAGTACTTC. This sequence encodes CASSPGQFYEQYF.

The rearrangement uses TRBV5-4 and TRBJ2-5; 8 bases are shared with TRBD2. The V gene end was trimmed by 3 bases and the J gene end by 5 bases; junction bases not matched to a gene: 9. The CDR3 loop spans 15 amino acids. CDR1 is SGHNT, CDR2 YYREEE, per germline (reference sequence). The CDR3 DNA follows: TGTGCCAGCAGCTGGGGCGGGGGGAGATCCGAGACCCAGTACTTC. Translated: CASSWGGGRSETQYF.

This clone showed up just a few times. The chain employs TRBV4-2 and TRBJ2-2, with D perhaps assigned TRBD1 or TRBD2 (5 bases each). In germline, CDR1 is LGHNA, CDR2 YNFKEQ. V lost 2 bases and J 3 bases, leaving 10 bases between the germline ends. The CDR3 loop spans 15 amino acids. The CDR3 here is CASSQPGRHTGELFF. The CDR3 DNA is TGTGCCAGCAGCCAACCGGGACGCCACACCGGGGAGCTGTTTTTT.

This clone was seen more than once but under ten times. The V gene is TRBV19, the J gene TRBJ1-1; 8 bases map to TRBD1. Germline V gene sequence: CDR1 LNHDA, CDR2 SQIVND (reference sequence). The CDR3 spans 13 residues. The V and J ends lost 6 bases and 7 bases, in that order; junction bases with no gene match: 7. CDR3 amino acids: CASSRQGTGEAFF. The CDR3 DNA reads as TGTGCCAGTAGCAGACAGGGGACGGGTGAAGCTTTCTTT.